The source of this T cell receptor (beta chain) is a study of cytomegalovirus exposure and HLA in healthy donors. CDR1 and CDR2 (germline): SGHAT, FQNNGV. The CDR3 loop spans 17 amino acids. J was trimmed by 4 bases and V by 1 base; bases with no gene match: 8. It was with 60 Vbeta and 13 Jbeta primers that the PCR ran. Sequenced by immunoSEQ multiplex PCR; TCRdb stores in-frame clones only, minus some. The sample has 200,000 or so clones. These donors counted as nominally healthy when sampled, but unrecorded immune exposures were likely. The rearrangement uses TRBV11-2 and TRBJ2-1; TRBD2 aligns across 9 bases. This TCR derives from a girl aged 2-9 years in good health and CMV-seropositive. Sequencing was carried out using PBMCs. CDR3 sequence (DNA): TGTGCCAGCAGCTTAGGACGAACTAGCGGGTTTTACAATGAGCAGTTCTTC. It encodes CASSLGRTSGFYNEQFF. Combining the CDR3 with reference TRBV11-2 and TRBJ2-1 gives the whole variable domain EAGVAQSPRYKIIEKRQSVAFWCNPISGHATLYWYQQILGQGPKLLIQFQNNGVVDDSQLPKDRFSAERLKGVDSTLKIQPAKLEDSAVYLCASSLGRTSGFYNEQFFGPGTRLTVL.